Shown below are 13 T cell receptor beta chains from a single sample sequenced in a study of blood T cell repertoires in COVID-19. Assay used: immunoSEQ multiplex PCR; TCRdb lists only in-frame clones, some missing. The table records roughly 170,000 clones, 75% to 80% of them present only once. The sequenced sample was peripheral blood. The receptors stem from a woman aged 70-85 years with acute or convalescent COVID-19.

This sequence joins TRBV4-2 and TRBJ2-3; 15 nucleotides line up with TRBD2. Trimming removed 4 bases from V and 10 bases from J; junction bases left unmatched: 6. This CDR3 is built from 15 residues. Germline CDR1 LGHNA, CDR2 YNFKEQ. The CDR3 protein is CASSLDGLAGGAQYF. The CDR3 DNA is TGTGCCAGCAGCCTCGATGGACTAGCGGGAGGGGCGCAGTATTTT.

This chain uses TRBV19 with TRBJ2-7, with 8 bases fitting TRBD1. Trimming cost V 6 bases and J 5 bases; bases outside gene matches: 6. The CDR3 is 13 residues long. Germline-derived CDR1 and CDR2 are LNHDA and SQIVND (reference sequence). CDR3 region: CASSLDRVNEQYF. The CDR3 nucleotides are TGTGCCAGTAGCCTGGACAGGGTTAACGAGCAGTACTTC.

The chain couples TRBV2 to TRBJ2-1; D not resolved. This CDR3 contains 13 residues. Between the trimmed V and J ends, which lost 4 bases and 7 bases, there was a span of 11 bases. The V gene's germline CDR1 is SNHLY and CDR2 FYNNEI. CDR3 amino acids: CASSVYYGNEQFF. The DNA for the CDR3 is TGTGCCAGCAGTGTCTACTATGGAAATGAGCAGTTCTTC.

The chain combines TRBV5-1 with TRBJ2-7; 9 bases fit TRBD2. From germline, CDR1 is SGHRS and CDR2 YFSETQ. The CDR3 extends over 15 amino acids. The V gene end was trimmed by 1 base and the J gene end by 3 bases; junction bases not matched to a gene: 5. The CDR3 reads CASSLLSGSVYEQYF. CDR3 bases: TGCGCCAGCAGCTTGCTTAGCGGGAGTGTCTACGAGCAGTACTTC.

This clone was found a few times. This sequence joins TRBV5-1 and TRBJ1-1; 8 positions agree with TRBD1. The CDR3 is 16 residues long. Germline values: CDR1 SGHRS, CDR2 YFSETQ. Germline trimming cut 0 bases from V and 0 bases from J; bases unmatched to any gene: 4. Written as DNA, the CDR3 is TGCGCCAGCAGCTTGGGGACAGGGATAATGAACACTGAAGCTTTCTTT. Its translation: CASSLGTGIMNTEAFF. The full variable domain, in which reference TRBV5-1 and TRBJ1-1 provide the parts outside the CDR3, is KAGVTQTPRYLIKTRGQQVTLSCSPISGHRSVSWYQQTPGQGLQFLFEYFSETQRNKGNFPGRFSGRQFSNSRSEMNVSTLELGDSALYLCASSLGTGIMNTEAFFGQGTRLTVV.

This chain joins TRBV19 and TRBJ1-5; D not certain. The CDR3 has 16 residues. Germline-derived CDR1 and CDR2 are LNHDA and SQIVND (reference sequence). V lost 4 bases to trimming and J lost 1 base, with 14 bases between them. The DNA of the CDR3 is TGTGCCAGTAGTACCTCGGGAGGTAGAAGCAATCAGCCCCAGCATTTT. This codes for CASSTSGGRSNQPQHF.

The chain recombines TRBV15 with TRBJ2-1, with 7 nucleotides matching TRBD2. Germline assignment: CDR1 LNHNV and CDR2 YYDKDF (reference sequence). The ends lost 2 bases at V and 15 bases at J; junction bases unmatched: 10. The CDR3 totals 13 residues. In nucleotides, the CDR3 is TGTGCCACCAGCAGACCCCCCGCGGGGGACTCGTTCTTC. Its protein product is CATSRPPAGDSFF.

This clone was counted only a few times. CDR3 sequence: CASSLGREETQYF. The CDR3 coding sequence is TGTGCCAGCAGCTTAGGCCGGGAGGAGACCCAGTACTTC. This rearrangement joins TRBV11-2 to TRBJ2-5, with a tentative D call TRBD2 (6 bases). CDR3 length: 13 residues. Germline V gene sequence: CDR1 SGHAT, CDR2 FQNNGV. Between the trimmed V and J ends, which lost 1 base and 5 bases, there was a span of 8 bases.

V and J are TRBV12-3 or TRBV12-4 and TRBJ2-2; D remains ambiguous. Trimming cost V 6 bases and J 6 bases, with 11 bases left between them. This CDR3 comprises 13 residues. The CDR3 DNA is TGTGCCAGCAGCAGAGAGGAACCCGGGGAGCTGTTTTTT. Its translation: CASSREEPGELFF.

This chain joins TRBV2 and TRBJ2-1; D may be TRBD1 (6 bases). Germline V CDR1 and CDR2: SNHLY, FYNNEI. The length of the CDR3 is 12 residues. V was cut by 6 bases and J by 7 bases, with 10 bases left in between. As DNA, the CDR3 is TGTGCCAGCAGCACACAGGGAAATGAGCAGTTCTTC. This translates into CASSTQGNEQFF.

The chain is built from TRBV7-3 and TRBJ2-7, with a tentative D call TRBD1 (5 bases). There are 13 residues in the CDR3. Trimming took off 1 base at V and 1 base at J, with 5 bases between the two ends. Germline CDR1 and CDR2: SGHTA and FQGTGA. For the CDR3, the DNA is TGTGCCAGCAGCTTAAAGGGGTCCTACGAGCAGTACTTC. Protein product: CASSLKGSYEQYF.

The chain joins TRBV6-6 to TRBJ1-5, with 9 bases lining up with TRBD1. Germline V gene lookup returns CDR1 MNHNY and CDR2 SVGAGI (reference sequence). V lost 7 bases to trimming and J lost 5 bases; unmatched junction nucleotides: 3. This CDR3 region has 13 residues. The CDR3 DNA reads TGTGCCAGCAAACAGGGGGCGGATCAGCCCCAGCATTTT. This codes for CASKQGADQPQHF.

The chain combines TRBV24-1 with TRBJ2-1; D is perhaps TRBD2 (5 bases). Germline loops: CDR1 KGHDR, CDR2 SFDVKD. The CDR3 length is 16 residues. The V end lost 2 bases, the J end lost 0 bases, and 10 bases lay between the germline ends. DNA of the CDR3: TGTGCCACCAGTGATTCAGCGGCTAGCTCCTACAATGAGCAGTTCTTC. As protein: CATSDSAASSYNEQFF.